This TCR beta chain was found in a study of naive and memory T cell subsets. Study-level findings and limits: Possibly reflecting memory cells re-expressing CD45RA, a few larger clonotypes occurred in naive repertoires, especially CD8.

CMV status came from CD4+ IFNgamma after overnight CMV lysate stimulation. Cells stained for CD3, CD4, CD8, CD45RA and CD27 were sorted into four subsets. Per the germline V gene, CDR1 is SGDLS and CDR2 is YYNGEE. The CDR3 consists of 13 residues. V lost 2 bases, J lost 7 bases, and 13 bases lay in between. The beta constant-region primer was an equimolar mix of two oligonucleotides covering TRBC1 and TRBC2. Ligated cDNA was amplified by four rounds of PCR with nested alpha and beta constant-region primers and SP2. TCRdb re-called the UMI-ligation and nested PCR reads through MiXCR, storing one row per CDR3 protein. Of about 150,000 distinct CDR3 sequences listed, about 20% are singletons. In the case of this clonotype: Antigen specificity is unknown.

This sequence joins TRBV9 and TRBJ2-7; D remains unclear. Input material: naive CD4+ T cells from blood. This receptor was taken from a human donor in good health. In DNA form, the CDR3 reads TGTGCCAGCAGCGTTACCCGTGGCGGTGAGCAGTACTTC. Residues: CASSVTRGGEQYF.